The clone carrying this T cell receptor beta chain appeared a few times. Its specificity is unknown. This sample is part of a study of T cell repertoires in cytomegalovirus infection. Study at large: Public TCR beta signature analysis indicated the presence of both CMV infection and matching HLA type.

One entry per CDR3 protein, called by TCRdb with MiXCR from the reads. The sample shows roughly 78,000 distinct CDR3 sequences, approximately 39% of them seen only once. Broader study findings: Clonotype analysis showed dominance of the ex vivo response by HLA-C-restricted CMV-specific TCR beta clonotypes.

The material sequenced was CD8+ T cells from cultured PBMCs, taken from culture after CMV antigen stimulation. The TCR sequence derives from a human donor in good health (CMV status not recorded). Some clones in this sample may be carry-over from other donors' samples.

The CDR3 nucleotides read TGCAGCGCTATGGTAACTAGCGGGGATGAGCAGTTCTTC. Translation: CSAMVTSGDEQFF. The chain couples TRBV29-1 to TRBJ2-1, with 10 bases fitting TRBD2. The CDR3 runs 13 residues. V shed 7 bases and J 8 bases; nucleotides not matched to a gene: 8. CDR1 and CDR2 from the germline V gene are SQVTM and ANQGSEA.